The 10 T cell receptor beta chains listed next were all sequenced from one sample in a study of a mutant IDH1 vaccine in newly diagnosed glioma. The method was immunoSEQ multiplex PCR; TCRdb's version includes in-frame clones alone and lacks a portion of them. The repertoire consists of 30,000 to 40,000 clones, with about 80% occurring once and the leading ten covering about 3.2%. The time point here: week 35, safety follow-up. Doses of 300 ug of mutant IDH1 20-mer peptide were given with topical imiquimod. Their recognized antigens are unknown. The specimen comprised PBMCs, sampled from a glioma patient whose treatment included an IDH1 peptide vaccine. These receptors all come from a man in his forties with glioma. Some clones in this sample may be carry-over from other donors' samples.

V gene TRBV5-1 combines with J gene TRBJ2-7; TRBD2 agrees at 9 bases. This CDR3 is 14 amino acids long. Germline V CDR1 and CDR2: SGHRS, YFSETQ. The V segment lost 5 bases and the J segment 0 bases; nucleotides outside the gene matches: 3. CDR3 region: CASSASGVSYEQYF. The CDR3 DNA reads TGCGCCAGCAGTGCTAGCGGGGTCTCCTACGAGCAGTACTTC.

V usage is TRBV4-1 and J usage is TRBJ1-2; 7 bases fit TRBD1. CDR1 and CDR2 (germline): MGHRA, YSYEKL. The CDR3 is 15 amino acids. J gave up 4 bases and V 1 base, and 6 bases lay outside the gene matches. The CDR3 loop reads CASSQGPGQFYGYTF. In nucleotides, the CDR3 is TGCGCCAGCAGCCAAGGCCCGGGACAGTTCTATGGCTACACCTTC.

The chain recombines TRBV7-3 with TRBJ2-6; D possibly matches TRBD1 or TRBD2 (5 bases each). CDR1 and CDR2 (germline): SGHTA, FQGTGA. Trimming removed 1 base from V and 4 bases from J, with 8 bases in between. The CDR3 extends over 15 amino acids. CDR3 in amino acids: CASSLRGTGANVLTF. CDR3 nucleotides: TGTGCCAGCAGCTTAAGAGGGACCGGGGCCAACGTCCTGACTTTC.

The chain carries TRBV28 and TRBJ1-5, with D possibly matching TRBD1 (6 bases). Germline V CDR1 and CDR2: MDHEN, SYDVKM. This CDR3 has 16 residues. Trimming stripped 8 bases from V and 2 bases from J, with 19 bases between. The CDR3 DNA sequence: TGTGCCAGCTATGTAAGACAGGCCTTCGGCAATCAGCCCCAGCATTTT. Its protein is CASYVRQAFGNQPQHF. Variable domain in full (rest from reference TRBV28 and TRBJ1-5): DVKVTQSSRYLVKRTGEKVFLECVQDMDHENMFWYRQDPGLGLRLIYFSYDVKMKEKGDIPEGYSVSREKKERFSLILESASTNQTSMYLCASYVRQAFGNQPQHFGDGTRLSIL.

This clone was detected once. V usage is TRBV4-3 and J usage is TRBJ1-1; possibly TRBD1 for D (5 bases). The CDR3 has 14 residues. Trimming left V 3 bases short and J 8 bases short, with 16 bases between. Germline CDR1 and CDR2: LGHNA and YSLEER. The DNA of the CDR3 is TGCGCCAGCAGCCAGTTTGGGAGGGGTACGGAAGCTTTCTTT. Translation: CASSQFGRGTEAFF.

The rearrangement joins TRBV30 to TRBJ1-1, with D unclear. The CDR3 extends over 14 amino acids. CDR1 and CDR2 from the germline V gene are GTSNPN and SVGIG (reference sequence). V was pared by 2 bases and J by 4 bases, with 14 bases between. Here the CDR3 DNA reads TGTGCCTGGAGTCTAAGACAAGGGATCACTGAAGCTTTCTTT. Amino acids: CAWSLRQGITEAFF.

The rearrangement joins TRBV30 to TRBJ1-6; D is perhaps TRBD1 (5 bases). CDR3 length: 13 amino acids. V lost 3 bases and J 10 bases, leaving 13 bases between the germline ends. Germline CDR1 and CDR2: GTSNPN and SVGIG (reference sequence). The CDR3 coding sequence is TGTGCCTGGAGATCAGGGAATCGGTCACCCCTCCACTTT. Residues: CAWRSGNRSPLHF. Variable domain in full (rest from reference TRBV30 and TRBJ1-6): SQTIHQWPATLVQPVGSPLSLECTVEGTSNPNLYWYRQAAGRGLQLLFYSVGIGQISSEVPQNLSASRPQDRQFILSSKKLLLSDSGFYLCAWRSGNRSPLHFGNGTRLTVT.

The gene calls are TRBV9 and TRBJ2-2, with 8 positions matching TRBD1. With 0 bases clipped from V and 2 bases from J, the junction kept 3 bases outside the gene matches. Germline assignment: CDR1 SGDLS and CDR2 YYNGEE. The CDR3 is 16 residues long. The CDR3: CASSVVGQVNTGELFF. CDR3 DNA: TGTGCCAGCAGCGTAGTGGGACAGGTTAACACCGGGGAGCTGTTTTTT.

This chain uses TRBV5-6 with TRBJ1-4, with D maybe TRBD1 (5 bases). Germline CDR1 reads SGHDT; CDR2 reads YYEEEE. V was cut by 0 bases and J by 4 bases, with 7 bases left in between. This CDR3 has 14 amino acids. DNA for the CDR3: TGTGCCAGCAGCTTGGGACAGTATAATGAAAAACTGTTTTTT. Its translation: CASSLGQYNEKLFF.

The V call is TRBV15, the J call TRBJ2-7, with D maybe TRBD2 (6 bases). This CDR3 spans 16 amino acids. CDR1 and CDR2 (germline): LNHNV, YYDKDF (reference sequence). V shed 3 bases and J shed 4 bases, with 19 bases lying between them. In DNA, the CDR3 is TGTGCCACCAGCAGGCCACGGAGGGCCCTCCATTACGAGCAGTACTTC. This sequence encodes CATSRPRRALHYEQYF.